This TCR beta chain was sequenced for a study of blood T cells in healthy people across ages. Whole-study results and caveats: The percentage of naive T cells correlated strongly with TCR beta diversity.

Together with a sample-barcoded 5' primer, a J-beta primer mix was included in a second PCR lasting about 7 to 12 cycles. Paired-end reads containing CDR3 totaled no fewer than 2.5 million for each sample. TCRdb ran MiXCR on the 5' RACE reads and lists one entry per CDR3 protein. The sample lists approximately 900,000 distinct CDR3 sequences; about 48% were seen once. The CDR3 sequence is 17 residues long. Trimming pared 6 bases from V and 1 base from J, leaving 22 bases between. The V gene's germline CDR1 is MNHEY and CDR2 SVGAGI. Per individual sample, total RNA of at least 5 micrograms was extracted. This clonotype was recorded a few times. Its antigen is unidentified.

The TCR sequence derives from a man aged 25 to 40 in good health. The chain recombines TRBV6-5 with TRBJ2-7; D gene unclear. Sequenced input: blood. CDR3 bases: TGTGCCAGCAGCTATTACTCCTCAGGCTCCCGGTCCTACGAGCAGTACTTC. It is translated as CASSYYSSGSRSYEQYF.